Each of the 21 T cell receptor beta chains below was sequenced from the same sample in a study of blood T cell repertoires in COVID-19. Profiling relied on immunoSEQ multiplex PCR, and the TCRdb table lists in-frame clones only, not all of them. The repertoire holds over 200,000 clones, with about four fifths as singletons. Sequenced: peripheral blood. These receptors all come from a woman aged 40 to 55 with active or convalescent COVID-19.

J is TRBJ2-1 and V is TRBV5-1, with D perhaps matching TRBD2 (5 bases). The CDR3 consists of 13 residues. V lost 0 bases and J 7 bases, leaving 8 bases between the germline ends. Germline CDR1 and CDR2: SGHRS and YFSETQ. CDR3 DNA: TGCGCCAGCAGCTTGGAAGGCGGGAATGAGCAGTTCTTC. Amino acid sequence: CASSLEGGNEQFF.

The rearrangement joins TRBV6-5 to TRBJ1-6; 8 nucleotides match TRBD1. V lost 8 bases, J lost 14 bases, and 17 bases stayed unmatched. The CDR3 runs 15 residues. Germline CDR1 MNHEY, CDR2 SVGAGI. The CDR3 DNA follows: TGTGCCAGCGGGTACCCGGGACAGGCCTCCTTTGCCCTCCACTTT. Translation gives CASGYPGQASFALHF.

The CDR3 loop is CASSAKRQGQETQYF. The CDR3 nucleotides read TGTGCCAGCAGTGCCAAGCGACAGGGGCAAGAGACCCAGTACTTC. This chain links TRBV6-6 with TRBJ2-5, with 8 bases that match TRBD1. Trimming removed 5 bases from V and 2 bases from J; junction bases left unmatched: 7. This CDR3 comprises 15 residues. The germline V gene has CDR1 MNHNY and CDR2 SVGAGI (reference sequence).

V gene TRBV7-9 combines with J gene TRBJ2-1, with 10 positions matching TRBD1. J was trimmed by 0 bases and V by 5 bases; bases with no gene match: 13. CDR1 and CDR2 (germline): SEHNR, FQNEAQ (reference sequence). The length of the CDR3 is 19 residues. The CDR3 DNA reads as TGTGCCAGCAGCCTTCTTAGGGGACAGGGGTCTAGCTCCTACAATGAGCAGTTCTTC. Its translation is CASSLLRGQGSSSYNEQFF.

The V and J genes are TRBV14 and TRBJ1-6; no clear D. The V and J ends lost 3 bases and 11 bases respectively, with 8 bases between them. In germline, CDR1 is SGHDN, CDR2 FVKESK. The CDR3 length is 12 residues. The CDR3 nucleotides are TGTGCCAGCAGCCATCCCCGGGCACCCCTCCACTTT. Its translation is CASSHPRAPLHF.

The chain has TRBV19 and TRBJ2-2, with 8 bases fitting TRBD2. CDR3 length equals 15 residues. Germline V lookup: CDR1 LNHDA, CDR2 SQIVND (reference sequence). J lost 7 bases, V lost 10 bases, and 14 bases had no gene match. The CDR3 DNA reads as TGTGCCATCGGGCCGGGAGGGCCCTTAAGCGGGGAGCTGTTTTTT. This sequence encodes CAIGPGGPLSGELFF.

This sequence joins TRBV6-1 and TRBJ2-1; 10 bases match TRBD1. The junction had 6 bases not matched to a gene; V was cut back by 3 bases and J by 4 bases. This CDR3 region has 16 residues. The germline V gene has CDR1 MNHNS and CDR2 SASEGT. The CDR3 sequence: CASSEHAGQGYNEQFF. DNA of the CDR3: TGTGCCAGCAGTGAGCACGCGGGACAGGGGTACAATGAGCAGTTCTTC.

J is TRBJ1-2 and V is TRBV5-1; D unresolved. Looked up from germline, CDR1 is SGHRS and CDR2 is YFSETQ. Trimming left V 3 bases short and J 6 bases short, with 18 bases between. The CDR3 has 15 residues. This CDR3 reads CASSSNPGNRDGYTF. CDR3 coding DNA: TGCGCCAGCAGCTCGAATCCCGGGAATCGGGATGGCTACACCTTC.

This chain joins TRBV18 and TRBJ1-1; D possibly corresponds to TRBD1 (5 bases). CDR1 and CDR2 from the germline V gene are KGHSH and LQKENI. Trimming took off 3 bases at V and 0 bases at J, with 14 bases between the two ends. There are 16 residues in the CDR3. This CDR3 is CASSPSRRGMNTEAFF. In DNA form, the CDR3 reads TGTGCCAGCTCACCCAGTCGGAGGGGAATGAACACTGAAGCTTTCTTT. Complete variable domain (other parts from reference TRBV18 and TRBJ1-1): NAGVMQNPRHLVRRRGQEARLRCSPMKGHSHVYWYRQLPEEGLKFMVYLQKENIIDESGMPKERFSAEFPKEGPSILRIQQVVRGDSAAYFCASSPSRRGMNTEAFFGQGTRLTVV.

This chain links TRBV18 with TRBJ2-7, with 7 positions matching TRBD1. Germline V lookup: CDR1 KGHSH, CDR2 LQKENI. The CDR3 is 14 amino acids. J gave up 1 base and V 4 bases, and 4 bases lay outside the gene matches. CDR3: CASSRGQQSYEQYF. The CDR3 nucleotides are TGTGCCAGCTCACGGGGACAGCAATCCTACGAGCAGTACTTC.

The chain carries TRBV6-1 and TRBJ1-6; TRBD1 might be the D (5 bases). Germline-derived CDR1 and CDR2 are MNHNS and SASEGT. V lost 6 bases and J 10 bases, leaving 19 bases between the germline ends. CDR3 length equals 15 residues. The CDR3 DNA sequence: TGTGCCAGCAGAGAAAGCAGCAGGGCTAAATCACCCCTCCACTTT. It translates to CASRESSRAKSPLHF.

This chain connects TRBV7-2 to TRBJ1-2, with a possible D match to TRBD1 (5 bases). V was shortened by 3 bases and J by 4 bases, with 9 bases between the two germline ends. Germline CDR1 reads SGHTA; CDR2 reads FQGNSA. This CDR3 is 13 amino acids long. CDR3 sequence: CASSFQGSYGYTF. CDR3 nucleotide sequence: TGTGCCAGCAGCTTCCAGGGTAGCTATGGCTACACCTTC.

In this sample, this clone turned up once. This CDR3 reads CASSQEPGLNTEAFF. In DNA form, the CDR3 reads TGCGCCAGCAGCCAAGAGCCAGGCCTGAACACTGAAGCTTTCTTT. The chain uses TRBV4-3 and TRBJ1-1; D gene unclear. Trimming shortened V by 0 bases and J by 0 bases, and 8 bases separated the two germline ends. CDR3 length: 15 amino acids. CDR1 and CDR2 from the germline V gene are LGHNA and YSLEER.

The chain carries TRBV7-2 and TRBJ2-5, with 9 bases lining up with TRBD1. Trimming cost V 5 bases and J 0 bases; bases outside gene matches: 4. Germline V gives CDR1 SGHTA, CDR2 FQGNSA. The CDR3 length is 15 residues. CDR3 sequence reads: CASSARTGDQETQYF. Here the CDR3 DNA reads TGTGCCAGCAGCGCCCGGACAGGGGACCAAGAGACCCAGTACTTC.

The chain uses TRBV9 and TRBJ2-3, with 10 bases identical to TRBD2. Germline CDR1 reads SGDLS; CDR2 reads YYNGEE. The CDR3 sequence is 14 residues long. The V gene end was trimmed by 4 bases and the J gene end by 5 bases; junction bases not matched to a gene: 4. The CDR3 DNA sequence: TGTGCCAGCAGCACCCGGACTAGCGGAGATACGCAGTATTTT. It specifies CASSTRTSGDTQYF.

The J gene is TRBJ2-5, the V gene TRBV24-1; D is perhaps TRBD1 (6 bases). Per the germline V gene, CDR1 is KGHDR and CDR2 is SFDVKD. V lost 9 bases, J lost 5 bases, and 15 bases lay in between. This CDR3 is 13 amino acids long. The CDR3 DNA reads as TGTGCCACCGGGTTCCAGGGGTCGGAGACCCAGTACTTC. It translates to CATGFQGSETQYF.

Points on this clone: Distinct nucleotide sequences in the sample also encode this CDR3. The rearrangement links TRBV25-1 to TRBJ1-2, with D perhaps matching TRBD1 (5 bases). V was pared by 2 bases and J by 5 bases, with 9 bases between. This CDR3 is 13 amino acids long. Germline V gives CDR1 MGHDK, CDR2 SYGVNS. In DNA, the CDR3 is TGTGCCAGCAGTGAAGGACATGGATATGGCTACACCTTC. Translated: CASSEGHGYGYTF.

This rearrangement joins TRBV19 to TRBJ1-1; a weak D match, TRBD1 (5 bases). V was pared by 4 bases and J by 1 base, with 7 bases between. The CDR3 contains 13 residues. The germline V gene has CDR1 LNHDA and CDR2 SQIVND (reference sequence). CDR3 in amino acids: CASSSGQNTEAFF. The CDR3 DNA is TGTGCCAGTAGTAGTGGACAGAACACTGAAGCTTTCTTT.

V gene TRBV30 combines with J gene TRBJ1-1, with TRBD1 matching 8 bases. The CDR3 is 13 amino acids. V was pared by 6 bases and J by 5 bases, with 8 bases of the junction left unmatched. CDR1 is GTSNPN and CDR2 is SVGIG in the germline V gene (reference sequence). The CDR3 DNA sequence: TGTGCCTGCGAGACAGGGGCTCGGACTGAAGCTTTCTTT. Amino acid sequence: CACETGARTEAFF.

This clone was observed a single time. CDR3 region: CASSLAGDTEAFF. The CDR3 nucleotides read TGTGCCAGCAGCTTAGCCGGGGACACTGAAGCTTTCTTT. V usage is TRBV7-9 and J usage is TRBJ1-1; D not resolved. This CDR3 is built from 13 residues. V was pared by 0 bases and J by 3 bases, with 5 bases between. Germline V gives CDR1 SEHNR, CDR2 FQNEAQ (reference sequence).

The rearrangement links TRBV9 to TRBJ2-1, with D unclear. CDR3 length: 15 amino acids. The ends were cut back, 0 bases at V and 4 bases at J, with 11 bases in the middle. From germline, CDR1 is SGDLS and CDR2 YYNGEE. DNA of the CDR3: TGTGCCAGCAGCGTAGGCTCTGCGCCTTACAATGAGCAGTTCTTC. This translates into CASSVGSAPYNEQFF.